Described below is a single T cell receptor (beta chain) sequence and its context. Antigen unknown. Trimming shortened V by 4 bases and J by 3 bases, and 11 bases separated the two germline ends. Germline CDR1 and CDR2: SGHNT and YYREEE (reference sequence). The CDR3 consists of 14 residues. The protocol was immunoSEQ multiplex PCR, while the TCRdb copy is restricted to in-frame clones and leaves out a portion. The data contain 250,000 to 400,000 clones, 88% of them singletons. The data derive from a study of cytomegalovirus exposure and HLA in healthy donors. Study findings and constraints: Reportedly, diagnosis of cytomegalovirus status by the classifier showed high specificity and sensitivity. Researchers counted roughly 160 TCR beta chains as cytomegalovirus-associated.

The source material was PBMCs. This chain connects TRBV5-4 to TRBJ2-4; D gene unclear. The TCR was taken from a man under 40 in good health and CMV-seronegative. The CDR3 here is CASSPGQSKNIQYF. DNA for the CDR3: TGTGCCAGCAGCCCTGGCCAAAGCAAAAACATTCAGTACTTC.